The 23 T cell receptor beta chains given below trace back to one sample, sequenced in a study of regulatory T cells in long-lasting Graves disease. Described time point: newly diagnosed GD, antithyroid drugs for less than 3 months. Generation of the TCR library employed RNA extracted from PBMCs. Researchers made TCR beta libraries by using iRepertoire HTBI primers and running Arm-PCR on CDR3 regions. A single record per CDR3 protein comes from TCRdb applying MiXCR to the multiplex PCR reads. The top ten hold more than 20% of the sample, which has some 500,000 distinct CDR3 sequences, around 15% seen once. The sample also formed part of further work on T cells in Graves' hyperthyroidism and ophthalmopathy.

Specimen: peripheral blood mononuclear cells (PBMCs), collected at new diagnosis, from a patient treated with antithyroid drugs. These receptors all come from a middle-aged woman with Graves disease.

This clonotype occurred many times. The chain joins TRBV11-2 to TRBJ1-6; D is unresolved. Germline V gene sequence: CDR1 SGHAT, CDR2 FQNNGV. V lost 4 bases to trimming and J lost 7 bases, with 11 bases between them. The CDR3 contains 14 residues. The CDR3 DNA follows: TGTGCCAGCAGCTGGTATCAGCTCAATTCACCCCTCCACTTT. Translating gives CASSWYQLNSPLHF.

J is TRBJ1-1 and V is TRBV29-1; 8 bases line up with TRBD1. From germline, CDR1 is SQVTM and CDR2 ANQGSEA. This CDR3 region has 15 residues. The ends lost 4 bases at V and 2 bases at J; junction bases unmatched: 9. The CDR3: CSVVGQGRGNTEAFF. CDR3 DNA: TGCAGCGTTGTAGGACAGGGACGGGGAAACACTGAAGCTTTCTTT.

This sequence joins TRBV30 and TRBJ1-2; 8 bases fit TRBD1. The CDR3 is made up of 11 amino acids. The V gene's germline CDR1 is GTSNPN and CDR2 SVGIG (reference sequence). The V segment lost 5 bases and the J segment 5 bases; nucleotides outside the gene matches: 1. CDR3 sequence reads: CAWGTGYGYTF. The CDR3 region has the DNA TGTGCCTGGGGGACAGGATATGGCTACACCTTC.

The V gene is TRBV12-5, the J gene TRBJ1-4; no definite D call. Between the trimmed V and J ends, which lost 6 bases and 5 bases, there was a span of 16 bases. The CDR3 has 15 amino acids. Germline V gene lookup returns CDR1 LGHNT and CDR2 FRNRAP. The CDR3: CASGYQTQGNEKLFF. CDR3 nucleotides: TGTGCTAGTGGCTACCAGACCCAAGGGAATGAAAAACTGTTTTTT. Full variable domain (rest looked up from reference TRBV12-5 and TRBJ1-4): DARVTQTPRHKVTEMGQEVTMRCQPILGHNTVFWYRQTMMQGLELLAYFRNRAPLDDSGMPKDRFSAEMPDATLATLKIQPSEPRDSAVYFCASGYQTQGNEKLFFGSGTQLSVL.

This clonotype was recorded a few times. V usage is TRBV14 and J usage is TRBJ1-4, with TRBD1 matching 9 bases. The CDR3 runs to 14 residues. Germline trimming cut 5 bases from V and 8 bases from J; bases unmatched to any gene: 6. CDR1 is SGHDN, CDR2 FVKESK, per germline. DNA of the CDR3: TGTGCCAGCAGCTCCGGGACAGGGATGGAAAAACTGTTTTTT. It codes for CASSSGTGMEKLFF. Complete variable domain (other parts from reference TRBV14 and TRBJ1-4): EAGVTQFPSHSVIEKGQTVTLRCDPISGHDNLYWYRRVMGKEIKFLLHFVKESKQDESGMPNNRFLAERTGGTYSTLKVQPAELEDSGVYFCASSSGTGMEKLFFGSGTQLSVL.

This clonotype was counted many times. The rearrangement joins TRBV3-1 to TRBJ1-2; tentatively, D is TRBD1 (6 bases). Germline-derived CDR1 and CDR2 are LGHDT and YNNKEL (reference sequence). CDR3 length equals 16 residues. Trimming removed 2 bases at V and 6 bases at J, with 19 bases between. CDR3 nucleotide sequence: TGTGCCAGCAGCCAACCGGACAGCCGATCCCTAGATGGCTACACCTTC. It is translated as CASSQPDSRSLDGYTF.

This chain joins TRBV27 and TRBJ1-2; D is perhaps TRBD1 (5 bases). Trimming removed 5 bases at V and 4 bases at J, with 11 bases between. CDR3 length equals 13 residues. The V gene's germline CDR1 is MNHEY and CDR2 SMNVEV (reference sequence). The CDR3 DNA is TGTGCCAGCAGTACGACAGTTTCCTATGGCTACACCTTC. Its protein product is CASSTTVSYGYTF.

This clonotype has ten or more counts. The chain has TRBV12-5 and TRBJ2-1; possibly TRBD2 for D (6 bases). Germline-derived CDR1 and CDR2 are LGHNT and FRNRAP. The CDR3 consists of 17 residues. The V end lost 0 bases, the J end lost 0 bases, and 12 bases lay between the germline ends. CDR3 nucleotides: TGTGCTAGTGGTTTGGTATCAGTGGGGGGCTCCTACAATGAGCAGTTCTTC. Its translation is CASGLVSVGGSYNEQFF.

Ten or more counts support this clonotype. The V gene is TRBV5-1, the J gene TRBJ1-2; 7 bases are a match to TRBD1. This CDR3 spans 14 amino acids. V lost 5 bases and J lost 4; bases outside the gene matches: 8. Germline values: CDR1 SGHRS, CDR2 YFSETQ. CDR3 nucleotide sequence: TGCGCCAGCAGGTCCGGGACAGTTACCTATGGCTACACCTTC. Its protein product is CASRSGTVTYGYTF.

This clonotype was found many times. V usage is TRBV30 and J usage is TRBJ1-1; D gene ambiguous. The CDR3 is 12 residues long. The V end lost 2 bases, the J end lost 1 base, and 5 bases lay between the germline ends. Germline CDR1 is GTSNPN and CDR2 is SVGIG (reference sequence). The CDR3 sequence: CAWSLTNTEAFF. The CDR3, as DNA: TGTGCCTGGAGTCTCACGAACACTGAAGCTTTCTTT.

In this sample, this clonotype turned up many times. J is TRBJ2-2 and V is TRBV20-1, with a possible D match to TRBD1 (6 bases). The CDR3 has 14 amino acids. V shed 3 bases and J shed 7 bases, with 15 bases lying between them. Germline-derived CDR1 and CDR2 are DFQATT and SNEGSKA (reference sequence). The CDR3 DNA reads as TGCAGTGCTAGTACTCCGGGACAAATCGGGGAGCTGTTTTTT. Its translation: CSASTPGQIGELFF.

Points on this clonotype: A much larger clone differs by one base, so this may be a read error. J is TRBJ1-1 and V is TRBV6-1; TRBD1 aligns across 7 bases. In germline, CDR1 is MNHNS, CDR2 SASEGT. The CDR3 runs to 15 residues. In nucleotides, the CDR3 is TGTGCCAGCAGTGAAGTAGGGGGCTGGAACAATGAAGCTTTCTTT. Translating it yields CASSEVGGWNNEAFF.

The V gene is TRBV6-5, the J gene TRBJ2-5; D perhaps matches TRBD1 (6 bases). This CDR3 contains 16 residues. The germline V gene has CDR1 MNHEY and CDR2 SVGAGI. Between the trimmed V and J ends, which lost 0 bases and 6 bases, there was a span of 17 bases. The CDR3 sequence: CASSYSRRGNSKTQYF. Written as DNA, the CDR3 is TGTGCCAGCAGTTACTCACGAAGGGGGAACTCGAAGACCCAGTACTTC.

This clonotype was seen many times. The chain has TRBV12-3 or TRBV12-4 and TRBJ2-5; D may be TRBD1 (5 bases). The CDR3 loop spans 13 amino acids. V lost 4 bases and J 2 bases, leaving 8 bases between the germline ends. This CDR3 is CASSSTGQETQYF. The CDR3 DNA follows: TGTGCCAGCAGTTCTACAGGTCAAGAGACCCAGTACTTC.

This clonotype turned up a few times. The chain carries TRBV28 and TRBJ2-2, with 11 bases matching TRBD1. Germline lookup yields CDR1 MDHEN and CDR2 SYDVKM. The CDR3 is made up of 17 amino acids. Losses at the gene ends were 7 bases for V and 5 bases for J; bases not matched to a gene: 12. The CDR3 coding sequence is TGTGCCAGCACTTCCCCGGGGGGACAGGGGGTAACCGGGGAGCTGTTTTTT. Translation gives CASTSPGGQGVTGELFF.

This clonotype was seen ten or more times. CDR3 nucleotides: TGTGCCAGCAGCCCCCGAGGGACAGGGGGCTACGAGCAGTACTTC. Translation: CASSPRGTGGYEQYF. The chain employs TRBV6-2 or TRBV6-3 and TRBJ2-7; 11 positions agree with TRBD1. The V gene end was trimmed by 6 bases and the J gene end by 3 bases; junction bases not matched to a gene: 7. Germline V CDR1 and CDR2: MNHEY, SVGEGT. The CDR3 sequence is 15 residues long.

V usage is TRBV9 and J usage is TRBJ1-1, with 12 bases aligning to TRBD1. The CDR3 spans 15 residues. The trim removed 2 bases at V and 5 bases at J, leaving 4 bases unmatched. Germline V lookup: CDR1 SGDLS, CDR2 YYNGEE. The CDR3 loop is CASSVRGQGATEAFF. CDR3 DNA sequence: TGTGCCAGCAGCGTCCGGGGACAGGGGGCGACTGAAGCTTTCTTT.

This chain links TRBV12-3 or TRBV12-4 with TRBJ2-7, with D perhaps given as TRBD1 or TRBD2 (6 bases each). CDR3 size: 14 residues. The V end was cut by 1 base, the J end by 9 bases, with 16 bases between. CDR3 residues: CASSLGGALRGQYF. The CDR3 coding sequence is TGTGCCAGCAGTTTAGGGGGGGCCCTACGAGGGCAGTACTTC.

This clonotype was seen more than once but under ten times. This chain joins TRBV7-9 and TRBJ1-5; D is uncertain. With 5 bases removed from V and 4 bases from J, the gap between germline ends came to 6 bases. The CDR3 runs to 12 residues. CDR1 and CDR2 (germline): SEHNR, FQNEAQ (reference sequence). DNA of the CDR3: TGTGCCAGCAGCAAAACTAATCAGCCCCAGCATTTT. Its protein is CASSKTNQPQHF.

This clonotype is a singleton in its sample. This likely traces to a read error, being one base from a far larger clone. CDR3 protein: CASAQGSGETQNF. The CDR3 region has the DNA TGTGCCAGCGCACAGGGTTCGGGAGAGACCCAGAACTTC. The V and J genes are TRBV11-3 and TRBJ2-1; the D call may be TRBD1 or TRBD2 (6 bases each). This CDR3 is built from 13 residues. Germline V gene data show CDR1 as SGHNT and CDR2 as YENEEA.

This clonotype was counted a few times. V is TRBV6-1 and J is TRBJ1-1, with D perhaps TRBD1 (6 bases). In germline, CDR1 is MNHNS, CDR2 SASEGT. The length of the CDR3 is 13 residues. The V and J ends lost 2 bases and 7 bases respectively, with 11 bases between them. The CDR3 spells CASSEPGQIEAFF. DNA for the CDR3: TGTGCCAGCAGTGAACCCGGACAGATTGAAGCTTTCTTT.

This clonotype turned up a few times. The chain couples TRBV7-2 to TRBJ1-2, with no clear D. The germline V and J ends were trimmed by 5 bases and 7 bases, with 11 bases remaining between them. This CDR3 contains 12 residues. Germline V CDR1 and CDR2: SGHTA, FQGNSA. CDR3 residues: CASSPRWGGYTF. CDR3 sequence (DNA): TGTGCCAGCAGCCCCCGGTGGGGTGGCTACACCTTC.

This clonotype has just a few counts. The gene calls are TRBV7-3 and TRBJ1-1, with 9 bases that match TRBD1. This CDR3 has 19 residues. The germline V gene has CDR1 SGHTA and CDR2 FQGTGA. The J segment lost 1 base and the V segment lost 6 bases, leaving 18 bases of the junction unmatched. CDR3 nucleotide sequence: TGTGCCAGCAGTCCAGGGGGACAGGGTGTCTCTTCTACGAACACTGAAGCTTTCTTT. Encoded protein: CASSPGGQGVSSTNTEAFF.